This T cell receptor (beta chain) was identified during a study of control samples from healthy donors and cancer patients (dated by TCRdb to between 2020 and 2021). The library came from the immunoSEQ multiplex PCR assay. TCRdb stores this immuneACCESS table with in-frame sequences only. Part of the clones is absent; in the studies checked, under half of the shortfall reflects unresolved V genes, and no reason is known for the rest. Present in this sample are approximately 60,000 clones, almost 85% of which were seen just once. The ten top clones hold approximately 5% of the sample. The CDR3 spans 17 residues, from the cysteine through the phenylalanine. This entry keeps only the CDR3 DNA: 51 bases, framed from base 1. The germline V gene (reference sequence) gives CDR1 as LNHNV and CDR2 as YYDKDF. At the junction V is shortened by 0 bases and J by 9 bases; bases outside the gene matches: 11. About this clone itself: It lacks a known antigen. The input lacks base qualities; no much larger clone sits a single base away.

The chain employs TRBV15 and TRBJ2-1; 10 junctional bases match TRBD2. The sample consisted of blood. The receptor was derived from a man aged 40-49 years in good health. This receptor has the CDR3 CATSRDPSSGRVSEQFF. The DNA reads TGTGCCACCAGCAGAGATCCGTCGAGCGGGAGGGTAAGTGAGCAGTTCTTC.